The entry below gives a single TCR beta chain sequence along with its context. These data belong to a study of blood T cell repertoires in COVID-19. The CDR3 is made up of 17 amino acids. V lost 7 bases to trimming and J lost 0 bases, with 16 bases between them. CDR1 and CDR2 from the germline V gene are MDHEN and SYDVKM. The table came from immunoSEQ multiplex PCR; TCRdb's copy has only in-frame clones and leaves some out. The data show some 350,000 clones, roughly 90% seen once. This clonotype was sampled from a woman under 40 with COVID-19, enrolled during active disease. Source material: peripheral blood. The chain links TRBV28 to TRBJ1-6; no clear D. The CDR3 sequence: CASNEGGLSSYNSPLHF. Written as DNA, the CDR3 is TGTGCCAGCAATGAGGGCGGCTTGAGCTCCTATAATTCACCCCTCCACTTT.